The entry that follows covers one T cell receptor beta chain sequence. Antigen unknown. The treatment was: oral pan-JAK inhibitor, 5-10 mg twice daily. This sample stems from a study of CD8+ T cells in alopecia areata. Whole-study findings and limits: With tofacitinib ongoing, many expanded lesional clones persisted in both scalp and blood. Scalp lesions, especially in alopecia totalis/universalis, had higher clonality than normal scalp. With patients, TCR sharing proved less clear than in mice, a difference possibly related to HLA.

V was trimmed by 0 bases and J by 4 bases, leaving 10 bases between them. CDR1 and CDR2 from the germline V gene are KGHSH and LQKENI. This CDR3 is built from 14 residues. Sequencing relied on a cDNA template that was reverse transcribed from extracted RNA. Data came from immunoSEQ multiplex PCR; TCRdb stores just in-frame clones and leaves some out. The sample carries approximately 180,000 clones, roughly 50% recorded once. The gene calls are TRBV18 and TRBJ2-7, with D maybe TRBD1 (5 bases). This specimen consisted of CD8+ T cells sorted from blood, obtained at week 24, from a patient treated with tofacitinib. The clonotype was recovered from a human donor with alopecia areata. The CDR3 reads CASSPPDTLYEQYF. DNA for the CDR3: TGTGCCAGCTCACCACCGGACACTTTGTACGAGCAGTACTTC.